A single T cell receptor beta chain is shown here with its context. This specimen comes from a study of patients and donors after allogeneic stem cell transplantation. TCRdb reanalysed the RT-PCR reads using MiXCR and keeps one entry per CDR3 protein. The sample consists of about 150,000 distinct CDR3 sequences, about two fifths of them appearing once. Losses at the gene ends were 1 base for V and 12 bases for J; bases not matched to a gene: 11. CDR3 size: 15 residues. Germline V gives CDR1 LGHNA, CDR2 YSLEER. Sample: blood, either unsorted or a sorted T cell fraction (not recorded which). This chain links TRBV4-3 with TRBJ2-1; 8 positions match TRBD2. This TCR was recovered from a human donor who was either an allogeneic HSCT recipient or a stem cell or donor lymphocyte infusion donor (not recorded which). It is not recorded whose cells these are; they may come from a transplant donor. This CDR3 reads CASSQGPGLVFWQFF. CDR3 nucleotides: TGCGCCAGCAGCCAAGGACCGGGACTAGTGTTTTGGCAGTTCTTC.